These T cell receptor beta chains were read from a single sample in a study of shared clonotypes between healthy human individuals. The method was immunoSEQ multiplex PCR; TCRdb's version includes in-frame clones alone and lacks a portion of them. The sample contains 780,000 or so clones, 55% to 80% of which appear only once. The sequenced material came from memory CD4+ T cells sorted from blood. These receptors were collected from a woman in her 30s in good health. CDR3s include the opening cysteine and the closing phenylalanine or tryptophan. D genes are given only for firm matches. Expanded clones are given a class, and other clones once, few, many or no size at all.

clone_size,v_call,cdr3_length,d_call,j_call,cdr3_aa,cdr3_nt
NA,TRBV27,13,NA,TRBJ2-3,CASSSGVTDTQYF,TGTGCCAGCAGTTCGGGGGTTACAGATACGCAGTATTTT
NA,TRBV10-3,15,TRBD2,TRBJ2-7,CAISYAGTSVSEQYF,TGTGCCATCAGTTACGCCGGGACTAGCGTCTCCGAGCAGTACTTC
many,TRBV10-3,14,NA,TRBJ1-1,CAISETEGYTEAFF,TGTGCCATCAGTGAGACAGAAGGGTACACTGAAGCTTTCTTT
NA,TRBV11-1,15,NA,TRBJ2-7,CASSPQGAGGYEQYF,TGTGCCAGCAGCCCGCAGGGGGCGGGAGGCTACGAGCAGTACTTC
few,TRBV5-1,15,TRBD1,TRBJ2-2,CASSSGTGGTGELFF,TGCGCCAGCAGCTCAGGGACAGGGGGCACCGGGGAGCTGTTTTTT
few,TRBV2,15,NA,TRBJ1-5,CASSERLGGHQPQHF,TGTGCCAGCAGTGAACGTTTGGGAGGTCATCAGCCCCAGCATTTT
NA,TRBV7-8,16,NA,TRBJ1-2,CASSLDARGFGYGYTF,TGTGCCAGCAGCTTAGATGCCCGGGGCTTTGGCTATGGCTACACCTTC
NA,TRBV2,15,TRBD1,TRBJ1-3,CASSAGQGGINTIYF,TGTGCCAGCAGTGCCGGACAGGGGGGAATAAACACCATATATTTT
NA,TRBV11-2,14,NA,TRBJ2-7,CASSLVKGVGEQYF,TGTGCCAGCAGCTTAGTTAAGGGCGTGGGGGAGCAGTACTTC
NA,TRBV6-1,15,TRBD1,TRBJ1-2,CASSESVFDRAGYTF,TGTGCCAGCAGTGAATCGGTGTTTGACAGGGCTGGCTACACCTTC
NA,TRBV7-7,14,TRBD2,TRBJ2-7,CASSPAGEAYEQYF,TGTGCCAGCAGCCCAGCGGGAGAGGCCTACGAGCAGTACTTC
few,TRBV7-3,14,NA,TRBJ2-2,CASSEATNTGELFF,TGTGCCAGCAGTGAGGCTACGAACACCGGGGAGCTGTTTTTT
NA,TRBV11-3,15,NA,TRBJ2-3,CASSPGETSSDTQYF,TGTGCCAGCAGTCCCGGCGAGACTAGTTCAGATACGCAGTATTTT
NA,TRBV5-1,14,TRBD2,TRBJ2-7,CASSLPSGGLEQYF,TGCGCCAGCAGCTTGCCTAGCGGGGGACTCGAGCAGTACTTC
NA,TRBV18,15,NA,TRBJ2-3,CASSLGVQYTDTQYF,TGTGCCAGCTCCCTCGGGGTCCAGTACACAGATACGCAGTATTTT
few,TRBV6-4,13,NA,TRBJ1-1,CASSDSEQTEAFF,TGTGCCAGCAGTGACTCGGAACAAACTGAAGCTTTCTTT
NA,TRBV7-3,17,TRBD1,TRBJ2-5,CASSSGQGALGQETQYF,TGTGCCAGCAGCTCGGGACAGGGGGCGTTGGGGCAAGAGACCCAGTACTTC
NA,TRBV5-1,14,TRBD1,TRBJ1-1,CASSTGTENTEAFF,TGCGCCAGCAGCACCGGGACAGAGAACACTGAAGCTTTCTTT
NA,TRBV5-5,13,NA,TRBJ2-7,CASSLAVETEQYF,TGTGCCAGCAGCTTGGCCGTGGAAACTGAGCAGTACTTC
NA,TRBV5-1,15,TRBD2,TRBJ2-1,CASRQTSGRAVEQFF,TGCGCCAGCAGACAAACTAGCGGGAGGGCCGTGGAGCAGTTCTTC
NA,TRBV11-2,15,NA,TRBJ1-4,CASSLISRQSEKLFF,TGTGCCAGCAGCTTAATTTCGCGCCAAAGCGAAAAACTGTTTTTT
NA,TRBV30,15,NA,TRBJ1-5,CAWSVSGAENQPQHF,TGTGCCTGGAGTGTTTCAGGAGCGGAAAATCAGCCCCAGCATTTT
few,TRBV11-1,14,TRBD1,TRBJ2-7,CASSSGDSTYEQYF,TGTGCCAGCAGCAGTGGGGACAGCACCTACGAGCAGTACTTC
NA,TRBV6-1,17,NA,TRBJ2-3,CASSAGLSKFRTDTQYF,TGTGCCAGCAGTGCCGGACTCTCCAAGTTTCGCACAGATACGCAGTATTTT
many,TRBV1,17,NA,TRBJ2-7,CTSSPPEQDQCHYEQYF,TGCACCAGCAGCCCCCCGGAACAGGACCAGTGTCACTACGAGCAGTACTTC
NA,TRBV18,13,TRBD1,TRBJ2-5,CASSTTGAETQYF,TGTGCCAGCTCAACAACAGGGGCAGAGACCCAGTACTTC
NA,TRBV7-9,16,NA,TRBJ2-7,CASSSFTGTDYYEQYF,TGTGCCAGCAGCTCATTCACCGGGACGGATTACTACGAGCAGTACTTC
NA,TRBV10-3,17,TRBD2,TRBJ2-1,CAISERYLAGGVNEQFF,TGTGCCATCAGTGAACGGTACCTAGCGGGAGGGGTCAATGAGCAGTTCTTC
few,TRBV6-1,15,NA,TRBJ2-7,CASSGGLPSSYEQYF,TGTGCCAGCAGTGGAGGGCTACCTAGCTCCTACGAGCAGTACTTC
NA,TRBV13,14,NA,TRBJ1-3,CASSLAFAGNTIYF,TGTGCCAGCAGCTTGGCGTTTGCTGGAAACACCATATATTTT
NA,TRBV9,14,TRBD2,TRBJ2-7,CASSAGLAEYEQYF,TGTGCCAGCAGCGCGGGACTAGCTGAGTACGAGCAGTACTTC
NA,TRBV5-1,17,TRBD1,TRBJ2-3,CASSLVRLTGGTDTQYF,TGCGCCAGCAGCTTGGTTCGATTGACAGGGGGCACAGATACGCAGTATTTT
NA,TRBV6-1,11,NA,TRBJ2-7,CASSEAGEQYF,TGTGCCAGCAGTGAAGCCGGGGAGCAGTACTTC
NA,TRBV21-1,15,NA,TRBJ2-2,CASPKGGDCKGELFF,TGTGCCAGCCCTAAAGGCGGGGACTGTAAAGGGGAGCTGTTTTTT
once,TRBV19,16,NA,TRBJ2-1,CASSNPGASPGNEQFF,TGTGCCAGTAGTAACCCCGGGGCTAGCCCGGGCAATGAGCAGTTCTTC
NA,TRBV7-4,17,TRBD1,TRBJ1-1,CASSSPPLDREEFEAFF,TGTGCCAGCAGCTCCCCCCCCTTGGACAGGGAGGAGTTTGAAGCTTTCTTT
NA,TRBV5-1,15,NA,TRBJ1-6,CASSTLQRSNSPLHF,TGCGCCAGCAGCACCCTACAGAGAAGTAATTCACCCCTCCACTTT
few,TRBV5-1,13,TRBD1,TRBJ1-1,CASQTGDRAKAFF,TGCGCCAGCCAAACAGGGGACCGGGCCAAAGCTTTCTTT
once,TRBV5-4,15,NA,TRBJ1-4,CASSLGRQGNEKLFF,TGTGCCAGCAGCTTGGGGCGCCAGGGGAATGAAAAACTGTTTTTT
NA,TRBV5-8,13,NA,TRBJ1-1,CASSLRGDTEAFF,TGTGCCAGCAGCTTGCGGGGGGACACTGAAGCTTTCTTT
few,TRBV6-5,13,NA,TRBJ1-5,CASSARTVQPQHF,TGTGCCAGCAGTGCAAGGACGGTGCAGCCCCAGCATTTT
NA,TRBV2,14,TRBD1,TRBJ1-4,CASSLQGANEKLFF,TGTGCCAGCAGTCTACAGGGGGCAAATGAAAAACTGTTTTTT
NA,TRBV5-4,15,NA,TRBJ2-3,CAEVPGPSVPDTQYF,TGTGCCGAAGTTCCGGGACCCTCCGTCCCAGATACGCAGTATTTT
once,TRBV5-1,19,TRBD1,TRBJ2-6,CASSNGSGTGFSGANVLTF,TGCGCCAGCAGCAACGGTTCCGGGACAGGCTTCTCTGGGGCCAACGTCCTGACTTTC
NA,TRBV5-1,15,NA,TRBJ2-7,CASRPDGRAEDEQYF,TGCGCCAGCAGACCTGACGGACGCGCTGAGGACGAGCAGTACTTC
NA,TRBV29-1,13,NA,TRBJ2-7,CSVRLRQGGEQYF,TGCAGCGTTAGGCTGAGGCAGGGAGGCGAGCAGTACTTC
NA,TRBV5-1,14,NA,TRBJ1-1,CASSFGHKNGEAFF,TGCGCCAGCAGCTTCGGACACAAGAACGGTGAAGCTTTCTTT
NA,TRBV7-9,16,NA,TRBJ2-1,CASSLGSLSSYNEQFF,TGTGCCAGCAGCTTAGGGTCACTGAGCTCCTACAATGAGCAGTTCTTC
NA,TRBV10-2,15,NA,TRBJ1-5,CASSVGFAGNQPQHF,TGCGCCAGCAGTGTGGGTTTTGCGGGCAATCAGCCCCAGCATTTT
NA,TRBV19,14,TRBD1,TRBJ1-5,CASTLTGATQPQHF,TGTGCCAGTACCCTCACAGGGGCCACTCAGCCCCAGCATTTT
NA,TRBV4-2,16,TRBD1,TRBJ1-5,CASSQGDREGDQPQHF,TGTGCCAGCAGCCAAGGGGACAGGGAAGGGGATCAGCCCCAGCATTTT
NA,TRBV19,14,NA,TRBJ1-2,CASSPPTVNYGYTF,TGTGCCAGTAGTCCCCCCACAGTCAACTATGGCTACACCTTC
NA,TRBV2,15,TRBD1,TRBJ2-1,CASTGRAGGYNEQFF,TGTGCCAGCACCGGTCGGGCAGGGGGTTACAATGAGCAGTTCTTC
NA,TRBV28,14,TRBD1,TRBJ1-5,CASSSGQGDQPQHF,TGTGCCAGCAGTTCAGGACAGGGGGATCAGCCCCAGCATTTT
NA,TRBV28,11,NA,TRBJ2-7,CAALTGNEQYF,TGTGCCGCACTCACAGGGAACGAGCAGTACTTC
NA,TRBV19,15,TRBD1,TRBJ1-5,CASSRGQGINQPQHF,TGTGCCAGTAGTAGGGGACAGGGTATTAATCAGCCCCAGCATTTT
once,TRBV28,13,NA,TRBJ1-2,CASSSTGTYGYTF,TGTGCCAGCTCCTCTACGGGGACCTATGGCTACACCTTC
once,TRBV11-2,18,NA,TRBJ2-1,CASSPRLKTMSSYNEQFF,TGTGCCAGCAGCCCTCGTTTAAAGACTATGAGCTCCTACAATGAGCAGTTCTTC